This TCR beta chain was sequenced in a study of blood T cell repertoires in COVID-19 (dated by TCRdb to 2018 to 2021). Study-level background: Samples covering the acute and convalescent phases of COVID-19 were provided by collaborators in the United States, Italy and Spain. The sample metadata nearly always contained a de-identified subject ID, COVID-19 status, age in years and sex. The samples were drawn from two sources: the first 160 participants of the ongoing ImmuneRACE study, and 1,200 or so subjects contributed by 6 global collaborators. Where HLA class I and class II types were available, the types were taken from metadata supplied by the sample provider, not from assay-based typing. Subjects who had been exposed to COVID-19, were actively infected with it, or had recovered from it provided the deeply sampled blood TCRbeta repertoires that made up the dataset. The prospective study material was composed of cDNA or gDNA derived from T cells, B-cell-depleted T cells, or PBMCs. The repertoires were released in a freely available public database intended as a resource for research on the immune response to SARS-CoV-2. What the study reported, not specific to this receptor: The quantity of clinical and demographic metadata differed by source and by participant and was supplied without curation.

In the germline V gene, CDR1 corresponds to SGHRS and CDR2 to YFSETQ. V trim: 4 bases; J trim: 1 base; unmatched bases: 3. The CDR3 measures 15 amino acids from cysteine to phenylalanine. Only the CDR3 DNA stays, 45 bases, in frame from base 1. Whole blood was collected in K2EDTA tubes by collaborating institutions according to the institutions' own protocols. For TCRbeta analysis, collaborators shipped samples in one of three forms: frozen whole blood, isolated PBMCs, or DNA extracted from either of those sample types. TCRbeta CDR3 regions were amplified from genomic DNA using the immunoSEQ Assay, a bias-controlled multiplex PCR. The authors' pipeline ran thus. The number of nucleated cells in each sample was estimated from the amplification of reference gene primers within the assay. To quantify the absolute abundance of each unique TCRbeta CDR3 rearrangement, sequence reads were collapsed and filtered. Productive Simpson clonality was computed per sample as the square root of Simpson's diversity index over productive rearrangements. TCRdb's version of the immuneACCESS table is confined to in-frame rearrangements and falls short of the full clone set. An unresolved V gene accounts for under half of the shortfall where checked; the remainder is of unknown origin. That table is the source of V, J and clone size, and D and trimming were worked out from the DNA. In this sample the table shows roughly 70,000 clones, more than 70% of which occur a single time. 1.3% to 1.5% of the sample is in the top ten clones.

This clone was observed once. Its antigen is still unknown. Base quality data are lacking; no much larger clone is found one base away. The chain joins TRBV5-1 to TRBJ2-5; TRBD1 aligns with 11 central bases. The sample consisted of peripheral blood. The receptor comes from a human donor in a cohort sampled during active COVID-19. The base sequence is TGCGCCAGCAGCCCTGGGACAGGGGGCCAAGAGACCCAGTACTTC. Its protein product is CASSPGTGGQETQYF.